A single sample is the source of the 20 T cell receptor beta chains below, sequenced in a study of cytomegalovirus exposure and HLA in healthy donors. The PCR used 60 Vbeta and 13 Jbeta primers. Assay used: immunoSEQ multiplex PCR; TCRdb lists only in-frame clones, some missing. This table lists approximately 50,000 clones. The sequencing sample was made of PBMCs. The receptors stem from a woman aged 40 to 50 in good health and CMV-seronegative.

V is TRBV4-2 and J is TRBJ1-1, with D tentatively TRBD1 (5 bases). Trimming removed 0 bases from V and 0 bases from J, with 20 bases in between. Germline V gene lookup returns CDR1 LGHNA and CDR2 YNFKEQ. The CDR3 length is 19 residues. The CDR3 DNA is TGTGCCAGCAGCCAAGAACTGGGGGGGAGTTCCTTAATGAACACTGAAGCTTTCTTT. It specifies CASSQELGGSSLMNTEAFF.

Remarks on this clone: At one boundary the junction diverges from the germline segment, which might be a read error. V usage is TRBV19 and J usage is TRBJ2-5, with a possible D match to TRBD1 (5 bases). CDR3 size: 13 residues. The V gene's germline CDR1 is LNHDA and CDR2 SQIVND (reference sequence). This CDR3 reads CDSSGAEKGTQYF. CDR3 nucleotides: TGTGACAGTAGTGGGGCCGAAAAAGGGACCCAGTACTTC.

This chain connects TRBV18 to TRBJ1-1, with D hard to call. V lost 4 bases to trimming and J lost 1 base, with 7 bases between them. Germline V lookup: CDR1 KGHSH, CDR2 LQKENI. This CDR3 is 13 amino acids long. The CDR3 nucleotides are TGTGCCAGCTCACGAACAGAGAACACTGAAGCTTTCTTT. This encodes CASSRTENTEAFF.

The chain has TRBV7-2 and TRBJ2-1; 8 bases agree with TRBD1. This CDR3 has 15 residues. The germline V gene encodes CDR1 SGHTA and CDR2 FQGNSA. Losses at the gene ends were 5 bases for V and 0 bases for J; bases not matched to a gene: 3. CDR3 loop: CASSIDRGSYNEQFF. The CDR3 DNA sequence: TGTGCCAGCAGCATAGACAGGGGCTCCTACAATGAGCAGTTCTTC.

CDR3 amino acids: CASSLVSGTGLYEQYF. In DNA form, the CDR3 reads TGTGCCAGCAGCTTAGTCTCCGGGACAGGCCTCTACGAGCAGTACTTC. The gene calls are TRBV7-9 and TRBJ2-7; 8 positions agree with TRBD1. The J segment lost 3 bases and the V segment lost 1 base, leaving 8 bases of the junction unmatched. Germline-derived CDR1 and CDR2 are SEHNR and FQNEAQ (reference sequence). This CDR3 is built from 16 residues.

V usage is TRBV7-2 and J usage is TRBJ1-1; D is perhaps TRBD1 (5 bases). This CDR3 has 13 amino acids. Germline V lookup: CDR1 SGHTA, CDR2 FQGNSA. V shed 3 bases and J shed 8 bases, with 13 bases lying between them. CDR3 region: CASSLIDRLEAFF. CDR3 DNA: TGTGCCAGCAGCTTGATCGACAGACTCGAAGCTTTCTTT.

This clone is identified as medium-sized from frequency. The chain couples TRBV5-4 to TRBJ2-7, with 8 bases that match TRBD1. J gave up 6 bases and V 0 bases, and 5 bases lay outside the gene matches. Germline values: CDR1 SGHNT, CDR2 YYREEE (reference sequence). The CDR3 is made up of 14 amino acids. The CDR3 reads CASSLGQGFREQYF. CDR3 DNA sequence: TGTGCCAGCAGCTTGGGACAGGGGTTTCGCGAGCAGTACTTC.

The CDR3 protein is CASSGTVHEQYF. The CDR3 DNA sequence: TGCGCCAGCAGCGGTACTGTCCACGAGCAGTACTTC. This rearrangement joins TRBV5-1 to TRBJ2-7; D uncertain. Per the germline V gene, CDR1 is SGHRS and CDR2 is YFSETQ. The CDR3 has 12 residues. The V end was cut by 4 bases, the J end by 5 bases, with 10 bases between. The full variable domain, in which reference TRBV5-1 and TRBJ2-7 provide the parts outside the CDR3, is KAGVTQTPRYLIKTRGQQVTLSCSPISGHRSVSWYQQTPGQGLQFLFEYFSETQRNKGNFPGRFSGRQFSNSRSEMNVSTLELGDSALYLCASSGTVHEQYFGPGTRLTVT.

The chain carries TRBV7-8 and TRBJ1-1; D gene unclear. CDR1 SGHVS and CDR2 FQNEAQ come from the germline V gene. The CDR3 is made up of 17 amino acids. Trimming shortened V by 5 bases and J by 2 bases, and 21 bases separated the two germline ends. CDR3 sequence (DNA): TGTGCCAGCAGCGCCACAGCCATCCGCCAAGTAAACACTGAAGCTTTCTTT. It encodes CASSATAIRQVNTEAFF. Combining the CDR3 with reference TRBV7-8 and TRBJ1-1 gives the whole variable domain GAGVSQSPRYKVAKRGQDVALRCDPISGHVSLFWYQQALGQGPEFLTYFQNEAQLDKSGLPSDRFFAERPEGSVSTLKIQRTQQEDSAVYLCASSATAIRQVNTEAFFGQGTRLTVV.

The gene calls are TRBV5-4 and TRBJ2-6, with D perhaps TRBD1 (6 bases). The germline gives CDR1 SGHNT, CDR2 YYREEE (reference sequence). V gave up 0 bases and J gave up 0 bases, with 10 bases separating them. CDR3 length equals 17 residues. CDR3 sequence (DNA): TGTGCCAGCAGCTTGGGACAGGTATACTCTGGGGCCAACGTCCTGACTTTC. As protein: CASSLGQVYSGANVLTF.

V is TRBV29-1 and J is TRBJ2-1; D gene unclear. The V end lost 2 bases, the J end lost 5 bases, and 10 bases lay between the germline ends. CDR1 is SQVTM and CDR2 is ANQGSEA in the germline V gene. CDR3 length equals 13 residues. CDR3 loop: CSVEMGRNNEQFF. In nucleotides, the CDR3 is TGCAGCGTTGAAATGGGCAGGAACAATGAGCAGTTCTTC.

CDR3 sequence (DNA): TGTGCCAGCAGCTTAACGAGTCGCGCCGGGAATAATTCACCCCTCCACTTT. It encodes CASSLTSRAGNNSPLHF. The rearrangement joins TRBV7-9 to TRBJ1-6; D is uncertain. Germline CDR1 and CDR2: SEHNR and FQNEAQ (reference sequence). This CDR3 is 17 amino acids long. Trimming stripped 2 bases from V and 5 bases from J, with 16 bases between.

CDR3 nucleotides: TGTGCCAGCTCACCAGTGGGCAGCCCCGAGCAGTACTTC. Protein sequence: CASSPVGSPEQYF. J is TRBJ2-7 and V is TRBV18; no firm D call. The CDR3 totals 13 residues. CDR1 is KGHSH, CDR2 LQKENI, per germline. The V end was cut by 2 bases, the J end by 6 bases, with 11 bases between. Full variable domain (missing parts from reference TRBV18 and TRBJ2-7): NAGVMQNPRHLVRRRGQEARLRCSPMKGHSHVYWYRQLPEEGLKFMVYLQKENIIDESGMPKERFSAEFPKEGPSILRIQQVVRGDSAAYFCASSPVGSPEQYFGPGTRLTVT.

About this clone itself: The junction differs from germline at one of its ends, possibly a read error. Other DNA sequences in the sample encode the same CDR3. J is TRBJ2-5 and V is TRBV9; 11 bases align to TRBD2. CDR1 SGDLS and CDR2 YYNGEE come from the germline V gene. CDR3 size: 18 residues. In nucleotides, the CDR3 is TGTGCCAGTAGCGGGGATACAACATTAGCGGGGGGGAAAGAGACCCAGTACTTC. This translates into CASSGDTTLAGGKETQYF.

V is TRBV6-1 and J is TRBJ2-5; the match to TRBD1 covers 8 bases. The germline V gene encodes CDR1 MNHNS and CDR2 SASEGT. The J segment lost 1 base and the V segment lost 6 bases, leaving 7 bases of the junction unmatched. The CDR3 is 15 amino acids. The chain's CDR3 is CASSEFTGGQETQYF. The CDR3 DNA sequence: TGTGCCAGCAGCGAATTTACAGGGGGCCAAGAGACCCAGTACTTC.

J is TRBJ1-1 and V is TRBV18; 8 bases line up with TRBD1. Germline V lookup: CDR1 KGHSH, CDR2 LQKENI. This CDR3 has 15 amino acids. Losses at the gene ends were 3 bases for V and 11 bases for J; bases not matched to a gene: 14. CDR3 region: CASSPPTLTQGVAFF. Here the CDR3 DNA reads TGTGCCAGCTCACCTCCAACTCTTACACAGGGGGTTGCTTTCTTT.

V and J are TRBV27 and TRBJ2-2; 11 bases are a match to TRBD1. CDR3 length: 16 amino acids. Per the germline V gene, CDR1 is MNHEY and CDR2 is SMNVEV (reference sequence). The V segment lost 2 bases and the J segment 9 bases; nucleotides outside the gene matches: 8. DNA of the CDR3: TGTGCCAGCAGTTTAGAGGACAGGGGGCCCGAAAGGGAGCTGTTTTTT. As protein: CASSLEDRGPERELFF.

V is TRBV7-2 and J is TRBJ1-1; 7 bases are a match to TRBD1. Germline loops: CDR1 SGHTA, CDR2 FQGNSA. The CDR3 contains 14 residues. The trim removed 4 bases at V and 3 bases at J, leaving 5 bases unmatched. CDR3 nucleotides: TGTGCCAGCAGCTCAAGGCAGGGGGACACTGAAGCTTTCTTT. This translates into CASSSRQGDTEAFF.

The chain combines TRBV14 with TRBJ1-2; no definite D call. Deletions cut 1 base from V and 0 bases from J, with 12 bases between. The germline V gene encodes CDR1 SGHDN and CDR2 FVKESK. The CDR3 covers 16 residues. The CDR3 here is CASSQGWRGTNYGYTF. The CDR3 DNA follows: TGTGCCAGCAGCCAAGGATGGAGAGGAACTAACTATGGCTACACCTTC.

The chain combines TRBV2 with TRBJ1-3; D uncertain. Trimming shortened V by 4 bases and J by 3 bases, and 10 bases separated the two germline ends. The CDR3 is 14 amino acids. Germline CDR1 SNHLY, CDR2 FYNNEI. CDR3 residues: CASSGTGSGNTIYF. The CDR3 DNA follows: TGTGCCAGCAGTGGAACGGGGAGTGGAAACACCATATATTTT.